Listed below are T cell receptor beta chains from one sample, sequenced in a study of OX40 agonist ivuxolimab in advanced cancers. Profiling relied on immunoSEQ multiplex PCR, and the TCRdb table lists in-frame clones only, not all of them. The data contain fewer than 70,000 clones, roughly 87% of them seen just once; the ten biggest clones take up 16%. This sample comprised CD4+ or CD8+ T cells sorted from blood, obtained in a trial of the OX40 agonist ivuxolimab. The source of these receptors is an adult with an advanced solid tumor such as melanoma, head and neck, liver or kidney cancer. CDR3s include the opening cysteine and the closing phenylalanine or tryptophan. D genes are given only for firm matches. Part of the rows lack a size; the others show once, few, many or a class for expanded clones.

TRBV6-5,TRBJ1-5,.,.,CASSEWDPSIPQHF,TGTGCCAGCAGTGAATGGGACCCGTCGATTCCCCAGCATTTT
TRBV2,TRBJ2-7,.,once,CASNDVGQYEQYF,TGTGCCAGCAATGATGTAGGGCAATACGAGCAGTACTTC
TRBV10-3,TRBJ2-5,.,.,CATDTGTYQETQYF,TGTGCCACTGACACGGGGACGTACCAAGAGACCCAGTACTTC
TRBV4-1,TRBJ2-5,.,.,CASSQGRVGQETQYF,TGTGCCAGCAGCCAAGGCCGAGTTGGGCAAGAGACCCAGTACTTC
TRBV10-2,TRBJ2-3,.,.,CASSEGAGTRTSTDTQYF,TGCGCCAGCAGTGAAGGGGCAGGGACCAGAACTAGCACAGATACGCAGTATTTT
TRBV11-2,TRBJ2-6,TRBD1,.,CASRSGRGLGANVLTF,TGTGCCAGCAGGTCGGGCAGGGGGCTTGGGGCCAACGTCCTGACTTTC
TRBV10-3,TRBJ2-1,TRBD2,.,CAISESVAGGLYNEQFF,TGTGCCATCAGTGAGTCAGTAGCGGGAGGCCTTTACAATGAGCAGTTCTTC
TRBV6-5,TRBJ2-7,.,.,CASSYRGDYEQYF,TGTGCCAGCAGTTACAGAGGGGACTACGAGCAGTACTTC
TRBV6-6,TRBJ1-5,.,.,CASSSRPNSNQPQHF,TGTGCCAGCAGTTCGAGACCCAATAGCAATCAGCCCCAGCATTTT
TRBV6-1,TRBJ1-4,.,.,CASSGGQRQKLFF,TGTGCCAGCAGTGGAGGACAGCGCCAAAAACTGTTTTTT
TRBV5-6,TRBJ2-5,.,.,CASSASAIQETQYF,TGTGCCAGCAGCGCGTCGGCCATACAAGAGACCCAGTACTTC
TRBV7-9,TRBJ1-1,.,.,CASSRTEAFF,TGTGCCAGCAGCAGAACTGAAGCTTTCTTT
TRBV11-1,TRBJ2-7,.,.,CASSRSSLFYEQYF,TGTGCCAGCAGCCGAAGTAGCCTCTTCTACGAGCAGTACTTC
TRBV7-9,TRBJ2-1,TRBD2,.,CASSPGLASPGNEQFF,TGTGCCAGCAGCCCAGGACTAGCGAGTCCGGGGAATGAGCAGTTCTTC
TRBV13,TRBJ1-2,.,.,CASGVGGRVYTF,TGTGCCAGCGGAGTAGGGGGGCGAGTCTACACCTTC
TRBV15,TRBJ2-3,.,.,CATRDKGDADTQYF,TGTGCCACCAGAGACAAGGGTGACGCAGATACGCAGTATTTT
TRBV10-1,TRBJ2-5,.,.,CASSDFPTLGRETQYF,TGCGCCAGCAGTGATTTTCCTACTCTAGGACGGGAGACCCAGTACTTC
TRBV18,TRBJ2-2,.,.,CASSPQGLDTGELFF,TGTGCCAGCTCACCACAGGGATTGGACACCGGGGAGCTGTTTTTT
TRBV5-1,TRBJ1-3,.,.,CASSLDGTGSGNTIYF,TGCGCCAGCAGCTTGGACGGGACCGGCTCTGGAAACACCATATATTTT
TRBV7-3,TRBJ2-7,.,.,CASSLGGSPSSYEQYF,TGTGCCAGCAGCTTAGGGGGCTCACCAAGCTCCTACGAGCAGTACTTC
TRBV2,TRBJ1-3,TRBD1,once,CASRGQAYSSGNTIYF,TGTGCCAGCAGAGGACAGGCATACAGCTCTGGAAACACCATATATTTT
TRBV11-3,TRBJ2-7,.,.,CASFSRDNYEQYF,TGTGCCAGCTTTAGCCGGGACAACTACGAGCAGTACTTC
TRBV2,TRBJ1-4,.,.,CASSLLTTNEKLFF,TGTGCCAGCAGTCTACTAACAACTAATGAAAAACTGTTTTTT
TRBV5-8,TRBJ2-7,TRBD1,.,CASSGAGIWGQPTYEQYF,TGTGCCAGCAGCGGAGCCGGAATTTGGGGACAGCCGACCTACGAGCAGTACTTC
TRBV28,TRBJ2-3,.,.,CASSLRTWGTDTQYF,TGTGCCAGCAGCCTTCGGACCTGGGGGACAGATACGCAGTATTTT
TRBV25-1,TRBJ2-3,TRBD2,.,CASSELTSGRVTDTQYF,TGTGCCAGCAGTGAATTGACTAGCGGGAGGGTCACAGATACGCAGTATTTT
TRBV6-5,TRBJ2-7,.,once,CASSGSGSPYEQYF,TGTGCCAGCAGTGGATCGGGCAGCCCCTACGAGCAGTACTTC
TRBV5-1,TRBJ2-1,TRBD2,.,CASTFWASGRNEQFF,TGCGCCAGCACGTTTTGGGCTAGCGGGAGGAATGAGCAGTTCTTC
TRBV2,TRBJ1-4,.,.,CASSEQGIRGEKLFF,TGTGCCAGCAGCGAACAGGGTATTCGGGGAGAAAAACTGTTTTTT